This passage covers 2 T cell receptor beta chains from one sample sequenced in a study of cytomegalovirus exposure and HLA in healthy donors. PCR primers comprised 60 Vbeta and 13 Jbeta primers. The method was immunoSEQ multiplex PCR; TCRdb's version includes in-frame clones alone and lacks a portion of them. This sample yields 95,000 to 130,000 clones, of which around a tenth are seen a single time; 2.5% to 3.5% belongs to the top ten. The sample comprised PBMCs. The receptors were gathered from a man aged 25-45 years in good health and CMV-seronegative.

The chain links TRBV28 to TRBJ1-2; maybe TRBD1 (5 bases). The CDR3 spans 14 residues. Trimming took 6 bases from V and 0 from J, leaving 11 bases between them. Germline CDR1 MDHEN, CDR2 SYDVKM. The CDR3 is CASRTGTPNYGYTF. The CDR3 DNA reads TGTGCCAGCAGGACCGGGACTCCTAACTATGGCTACACCTTC.

This rearrangement joins TRBV5-4 to TRBJ2-5, with 7 bases that match TRBD2. Germline CDR1 is SGHNT and CDR2 is YYREEE (reference sequence). With V trimmed by 0 bases and J by 2 bases, 4 bases remained unmatched. There are 15 residues in the CDR3. CDR3 DNA sequence: TGTGCCAGCAGCTTGGCCTCTAGCGGTCAAGAGACCCAGTACTTC. Its translation: CASSLASSGQETQYF. Complete variable domain (other parts from reference TRBV5-4 and TRBJ2-5): ETGVTQSPTHLIKTRGQQVTLRCSSQSGHNTVSWYQQALGQGPQFIFQYYREEENGRGNFPPRFSGLQFPNYSSELNVNALELDDSALYLCASSLASSGQETQYFGPGTRLLVL.